These 32 T cell receptor beta chains were sequenced from one sample in a study of blood T cell repertoires in COVID-19. Sequencing was performed with immunoSEQ multiplex PCR; in TCRdb, only in-frame clones are kept and a portion is missing. The sample has around 170,000 clones, under 90% seen once. The sample comprised PBMCs or T cells enriched from blood (not recorded which). The receptors originated from a man aged 50 or older who had recovered from COVID-19.

The genes are TRBV4-2 and TRBJ1-3; D is unclear. CDR3 length: 13 amino acids. CDR1 and CDR2 (germline): LGHNA, YNFKEQ. V was shortened by 4 bases and J by 3 bases, with 7 bases between the two germline ends. In DNA, the CDR3 is TGTGCCAGCAGCCCGCTAGGTGGAAACACCATATATTTT. Protein sequence: CASSPLGGNTIYF.

This rearrangement joins TRBV12-3 or TRBV12-4 to TRBJ1-2; D might be TRBD1 (5 bases). The CDR3 length is 13 residues. Deletions cut 8 bases from V and 9 bases from J, with 19 bases between. The CDR3, as DNA: TGTGCCAGCGCTTTGGGGGGGGTCGGGCGCTACACCTTC. Amino acids: CASALGGVGRYTF.

V is TRBV2 and J is TRBJ1-3, with 11 bases that match TRBD1. From germline, CDR1 is SNHLY and CDR2 FYNNEI. There are 16 residues in the CDR3. The V and J ends lost 8 bases and 2 bases, in that order; junction bases with no gene match: 8. Here the CDR3 reads CASLRPGQGAGNTIYF. The CDR3 nucleotides are TGTGCCAGCCTTAGACCGGGACAGGGGGCTGGAAACACCATATATTTT.

The chain uses TRBV7-9 and TRBJ2-7, with 11 nucleotides matching TRBD1. CDR1 and CDR2 from the germline V gene are SEHNR and FQNEAQ (reference sequence). J gave up 7 bases and V 11 bases, and 13 bases lay outside the gene matches. This CDR3 comprises 14 residues. The CDR3 is CAAGYRDRGEEQYF. The CDR3 DNA is TGTGCCGCTGGGTACCGGGACAGGGGGGAAGAGCAGTACTTC.

This clone appeared a few times. The CDR3 sequence is CASSPPERSQETQYF. The CDR3 DNA sequence: TGTGCCAGCAGTCCGCCCGAACGCAGCCAAGAGACCCAGTACTTC. The chain carries TRBV28 and TRBJ2-5; no clear D. Germline lookup yields CDR1 MDHEN and CDR2 SYDVKM. The CDR3 has 15 residues. The V end lost 5 bases, the J end lost 1 base, and 14 bases lay between the germline ends.

This chain connects TRBV28 to TRBJ1-5; a weak D match, TRBD1 (5 bases). The CDR3 spans 14 residues. CDR1 MDHEN and CDR2 SYDVKM come from the germline V gene. V shed 6 bases and J shed 4 bases, with 13 bases lying between them. The DNA of the CDR3 is TGTGCCAGCAGGAAACAGGAGATAAATCAGCCCCAGCATTTT. It encodes CASRKQEINQPQHF.

The CDR3 spells CASRSRQGGEEKLFF. DNA for the CDR3: TGTGCCAGCAGATCCAGACAGGGAGGAGAAGAAAAACTGTTTTTT. The chain links TRBV11-1 to TRBJ1-4; TRBD1 aligns across 7 bases. J was trimmed by 8 bases and V by 6 bases; bases with no gene match: 12. There are 15 residues in the CDR3. Germline lookup yields CDR1 SGHAT and CDR2 FQDESV (reference sequence).

The rearrangement links TRBV21-1 to TRBJ1-3; TRBD1, the table's D call, lacks a check against the DNA. TRBV21-1 has pseudogene status. The CDR3 is 18 amino acids. This CDR3 reads CASSKWGRRGRRGNTIYF. CDR3 in DNA: TGTGCCAGCAGCAAATGGGGTAGGAGGGGGCGCCGTGGAAACACCATATATTTT.

The chain employs TRBV2 and TRBJ1-4; 10 positions match TRBD1. CDR3 length: 16 residues. CDR1 and CDR2 from the germline V gene are SNHLY and FYNNEI. V gave up 3 bases and J gave up 7 bases; unmatched junction bases: 8. The CDR3 DNA reads TGTGCCAGCAGTGAGATCGAGACAGGGGGCCTTGAAAAACTGTTTTTT. Its translation: CASSEIETGGLEKLFF.

The chain carries TRBV4-3 and TRBJ2-5, with 12 nucleotides matching TRBD2. The CDR3 runs to 15 residues. V dropped 1 base and J dropped 7; count of bases not matched to a gene: 4. CDR1 and CDR2 from the germline V gene are LGHNA and YSLEER. CDR3 coding DNA: TGCGCCAGCAGCCAAGTGGTACTAGCGGGGGGGACCCAGTACTTC. The encoded protein is CASSQVVLAGGTQYF.

A single count supports this clone. This rearrangement joins TRBV7-9 to TRBJ1-6; 8 bases map to TRBD1. The CDR3 runs to 15 residues. V was pared by 5 bases and J by 7 bases, with 7 bases of the junction left unmatched. CDR1 and CDR2 from the germline V gene are SEHNR and FQNEAQ (reference sequence). This chain's CDR3 is CASSLRTGLNSPLHF. Written as DNA, the CDR3 is TGTGCCAGCAGCCTACGGACAGGGTTAAATTCACCCCTCCACTTT.

V usage is TRBV19 and J usage is TRBJ1-5; D is possibly TRBD1 (5 bases). The CDR3 totals 14 residues. Germline V lookup: CDR1 LNHDA, CDR2 SQIVND (reference sequence). Trimming shortened V by 7 bases and J by 2 bases, and 12 bases separated the two germline ends. This chain's CDR3 is CASNSWGGNQPQHF. The CDR3 DNA reads as TGTGCCAGTAATTCCTGGGGGGGCAATCAGCCCCAGCATTTT.

V usage is TRBV7-2 and J usage is TRBJ2-7; 10 bases are shared with TRBD2. The CDR3 length is 16 residues. V dropped 0 bases and J dropped 3; count of bases not matched to a gene: 5. Germline CDR1 is SGHTA and CDR2 is FQGNSA. For the CDR3, the DNA is TGTGCCAGCAGCTTAGCGCCTAGCGGGGGCGTCTACGAGCAGTACTTC. Protein sequence: CASSLAPSGGVYEQYF.

The J gene is TRBJ1-1, the V gene TRBV6-5; 7 positions agree with TRBD1. Trimming removed 0 bases from V and 10 bases from J; junction bases left unmatched: 11. Looked up from germline, CDR1 is MNHEY and CDR2 is SVGAGI. The CDR3 extends over 15 amino acids. CDR3 protein: CASSYSKGARGGAFF. CDR3 DNA sequence: TGTGCCAGCAGTTACTCGAAGGGGGCCCGGGGAGGAGCTTTCTTT.

The table lists this clone with a few counts. This rearrangement joins TRBV7-9 to TRBJ1-6, with a weak D call TRBD1 (6 bases). Germline V gene data show CDR1 as SEHNR and CDR2 as FQNEAQ (reference sequence). The CDR3 covers 15 residues. V lost 3 bases and J lost 5, with 11 bases in between. The CDR3 sequence: CASSFQGHNNSPLHF. The CDR3 DNA sequence: TGTGCCAGCAGCTTCCAGGGGCACAATAATTCACCCCTCCACTTT.

The chain recombines TRBV5-5 with TRBJ2-1; 8 nucleotides align to TRBD1. CDR1 is SGHKS, CDR2 YYEKEE, per germline (reference sequence). The CDR3 spans 15 residues. Losses at the gene ends were 4 bases for V and 7 bases for J; bases not matched to a gene: 10. The CDR3 region is CASSETGTGYNEQFF. The CDR3, as DNA: TGTGCCAGCAGCGAGACCGGGACAGGCTATAATGAGCAGTTCTTC.

This chain uses TRBV2 with TRBJ1-1; 7 bases match TRBD1. Germline assignment: CDR1 SNHLY and CDR2 FYNNEI. After removal of 4 bases from V and 3 bases from J, the junction contained 5 bases not matched to a gene. This CDR3 is built from 14 residues. CDR3: CASSGGQMDTEAFF. Written as DNA, the CDR3 is TGTGCCAGCAGTGGGGGACAGATGGACACTGAAGCTTTCTTT. Together with reference TRBV2 and TRBJ1-1, the CDR3 gives the full variable domain: EPEVTQTPSHQVTQMGQEVILRCVPISNHLYFYWYRQILGQKVEFLVSFYNNEISEKSEIFDDQFSVERPDGSNFTLKIRSTKLEDSAMYFCASSGGQMDTEAFFGQGTRLTVV.

Turning to this clone: Germline and junction disagree at one end, which may indicate a read error. The gene calls are TRBV18 and TRBJ2-3, with a tentative D call TRBD1 (5 bases). This CDR3 spans 12 amino acids. CDR1 and CDR2 from the germline V gene are KGHSH and LQKENI. CDR3 in DNA: TGTGCCAGCTCACCACCCAGGGATAGGCAGTATTTT. Protein: CASSPPRDRQYF.

The V and J genes are TRBV19 and TRBJ1-6; no firm D call. This CDR3 comprises 16 residues. Per germline, CDR1 LNHDA and CDR2 SQIVND (reference sequence). V lost 7 bases to trimming and J lost 0 bases, with 13 bases between them. CDR3 sequence reads: CASTKAGSSYNSPLHF. CDR3 in DNA: TGTGCCAGTACAAAGGCTGGGAGCTCCTATAATTCACCCCTCCACTTT.

This chain connects TRBV18 to TRBJ2-2; D not resolved. The ends were cut back, 1 base at V and 1 base at J, with 4 bases in the middle. The CDR3 covers 14 residues. Germline CDR1 KGHSH, CDR2 LQKENI. The CDR3 spells CASSPHKNTGELFF. For the CDR3, the DNA is TGTGCCAGCTCACCACACAAGAACACCGGGGAGCTGTTTTTT.

The V call is TRBV13, the J call TRBJ2-5, with D tentatively TRBD1 (5 bases). Trimming pared 4 bases from V and 1 base from J, leaving 10 bases between. Germline loops: CDR1 PRHDT, CDR2 FYEKMQ (reference sequence). The CDR3 runs 14 residues. CDR3 loop: CASSYTGSQETQYF. The CDR3 DNA is TGTGCCAGCAGCTACACAGGCTCCCAAGAGACCCAGTACTTC.

This clone showed up just once. The chain employs TRBV27 and TRBJ1-2; 8 nucleotides line up with TRBD1. This CDR3 has 15 residues. The germline V gene has CDR1 MNHEY and CDR2 SMNVEV (reference sequence). V lost 5 bases, J lost 0 bases, and 5 bases stayed unmatched. CDR3 in amino acids: CASSAETGANYGYTF. The CDR3 DNA sequence: TGTGCCAGCAGTGCCGAGACAGGGGCTAACTATGGCTACACCTTC.

The chain is built from TRBV2 and TRBJ2-1; no definite D call. The CDR3 is made up of 13 amino acids. From germline, CDR1 is SNHLY and CDR2 FYNNEI. Trimming took 7 bases from V and 0 from J, leaving 7 bases between them. The CDR3 region is CASTRASYNEQFF. The CDR3 bases are TGTGCCAGCACCCGCGCCTCCTACAATGAGCAGTTCTTC.

The rearrangement links TRBV5-4 to TRBJ1-6, with D hard to call. The CDR3 has 14 amino acids. CDR1 and CDR2 from the germline V gene are SGHNT and YYREEE (reference sequence). The V end lost 0 bases, the J end lost 7 bases, and 8 bases lay between the germline ends. The CDR3 region has the DNA TGTGCCAGCAGCTTGGGTGGAGGGAATTCACCCCTCCACTTT. Residues: CASSLGGGNSPLHF.

The chain employs TRBV7-2 and TRBJ2-5; 8 nucleotides align to TRBD2. Germline CDR1 SGHTA, CDR2 FQGNSA. The CDR3 extends over 15 amino acids. V lost 2 bases and J lost 4; bases outside the gene matches: 6. The CDR3, as DNA: TGTGCCAGCAGCTTATATCGGGGGGGGTCAGAGACCCAGTACTTC. Protein sequence: CASSLYRGGSETQYF. Variable domain in full (rest from reference TRBV7-2 and TRBJ2-5): GAGVSQSPSNKVTEKGKDVELRCDPISGHTALYWYRQSLGQGLEFLIYFQGNSAPDKSGLPSDRFSAERTGGSVSTLTIQRTQQEDSAVYLCASSLYRGGSETQYFGPGTRLLVL.

V gene TRBV27 combines with J gene TRBJ1-6; D gene uncertain. Germline CDR1 and CDR2: MNHEY and SMNVEV (reference sequence). Trimming shortened V by 3 bases and J by 4 bases, and 10 bases separated the two germline ends. The CDR3 runs 15 residues. DNA for the CDR3: TGTGCCAGCAGTTTTGTTGACTCTTATAATTCACCCCTCCACTTT. Translated: CASSFVDSYNSPLHF.

V is TRBV9 and J is TRBJ2-5, with 9 positions matching TRBD2. After removal of 0 bases from V and 1 base from J, the junction contained 4 bases not matched to a gene. This CDR3 contains 16 residues. CDR1 and CDR2 (germline): SGDLS, YYNGEE. The CDR3 nucleotides are TGTGCCAGCAGCGTAGGCGGCGGGGGGGCCCAAGAGACCCAGTACTTC. Protein product: CASSVGGGGAQETQYF.

This clone has more than one count but fewer than ten. The rearrangement uses TRBV4-1 and TRBJ1-3; D call uncertain. Germline CDR1 reads MGHRA; CDR2 reads YSYEKL. Trimming removed 0 bases from V and 7 bases from J, with 16 bases in between. The CDR3 loop spans 16 amino acids. The CDR3 spells CASSQESTIYTNTIYF. CDR3 DNA: TGCGCCAGCAGCCAAGAAAGCACGATATATACGAACACCATATATTTT.

The rearrangement uses TRBV28 and TRBJ1-2; D ambiguous. Trimming pared 6 bases from V and 0 bases from J, leaving 11 bases between. The germline V gene has CDR1 MDHEN and CDR2 SYDVKM. CDR3 length: 14 residues. This chain's CDR3 is CASREGTANYGYTF. CDR3 sequence (DNA): TGTGCCAGCAGGGAAGGCACAGCTAACTATGGCTACACCTTC.

This clone was seen a handful of times. This chain joins TRBV5-1 and TRBJ1-2, with TRBD1 matching 7 bases. V lost 0 bases to trimming and J lost 4 bases; unmatched junction nucleotides: 3. Germline CDR1 and CDR2: SGHRS and YFSETQ. The CDR3 spans 14 residues. The CDR3 coding sequence is TGCGCCAGCAGCTTGGGGGACAGAAGCTATGGCTACACCTTC. Residues: CASSLGDRSYGYTF.

The J gene is TRBJ1-1, the V gene TRBV3-1 (or the pseudogene TRBV3-2), with a tentative D call TRBD1 (5 bases). Looked up from germline, CDR1 is LGHDT and CDR2 is YNNKEL (reference sequence). There are 14 residues in the CDR3. With 7 bases removed from V and 1 base from J, the gap between germline ends came to 13 bases. The CDR3 bases are TGTGCCAGCATCCCAATGGGGGGGAACACTGAAGCTTTCTTT. It encodes CASIPMGGNTEAFF.

V gene TRBV12-3 or TRBV12-4 combines with J gene TRBJ1-2; D perhaps matches TRBD1 (5 bases). The V gene lost 8 bases and the J gene lost 3 bases, with 13 bases spanning the gap. The CDR3 contains 13 residues. This CDR3 reads CASGGGTDYGYTF. In DNA, the CDR3 is TGTGCCAGCGGGGGAGGGACCGACTATGGCTACACCTTC.